The clone carrying this TCR beta chain showed up just a few times. Its antigen is still unknown. RNA transcripts gave rise to amplified TCR beta CDR3 regions. TCR CDR3 regions were first amplified by RT-PCR with HTBI primers. MiXCR, run by TCRdb on the multiplex PCR reads, gives a single entry per CDR3 protein. The repertoire holds 500,000 to 650,000 distinct CDR3 sequences, 12% to 15% seen once, with about 15% in the top ten. Patients with uncontrolled infections, other autoimmune diseases, pregnancy or lactation were excluded. Cells are PBMCs isolated from over 7.5 ml of fresh blood. The CDR3 loop spans 13 amino acids. CDR1 is LGHNT and CDR2 is FRNRAP in the germline V gene. The germline V and J ends were trimmed by 3 bases and 8 bases, with 10 bases remaining between them. The data were taken from a study of T cells in Graves' hyperthyroidism and ophthalmopathy. Study-level findings and limits: Blood also held most thyroid clonotypes expanded beyond 0.001.

The chain couples TRBV12-5 to TRBJ1-4; no clear D. The clonotype originates from a woman in her thirties or forties with Graves' hyperthyroidism. The sequencing sample was made of blood. CDR3 in amino acids: CASGLATGEKLFF. For the CDR3, the DNA is TGTGCTAGTGGTTTAGCCACTGGGGAAAAACTGTTTTTT.